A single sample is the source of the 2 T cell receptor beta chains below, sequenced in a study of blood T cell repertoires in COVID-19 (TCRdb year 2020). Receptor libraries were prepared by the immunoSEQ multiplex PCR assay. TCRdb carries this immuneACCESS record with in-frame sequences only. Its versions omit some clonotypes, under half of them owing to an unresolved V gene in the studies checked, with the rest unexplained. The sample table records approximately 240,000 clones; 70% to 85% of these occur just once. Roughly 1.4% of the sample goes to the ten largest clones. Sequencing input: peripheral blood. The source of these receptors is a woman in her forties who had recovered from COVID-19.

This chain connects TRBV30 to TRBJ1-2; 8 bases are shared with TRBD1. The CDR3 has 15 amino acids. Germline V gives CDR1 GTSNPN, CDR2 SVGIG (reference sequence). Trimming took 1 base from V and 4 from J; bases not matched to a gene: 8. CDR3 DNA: TGTGCCTGGAGTGGAGACAGGGGACGTGGCTATGGCTACACCTTC. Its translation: CAWSGDRGRGYGYTF.

CDR3 bases: TGTGCCAGCAGTAGCTTACGGGACACTGAAGCTTTCTTT. It specifies CASSSLRDTEAFF. The genes are TRBV2 and TRBJ1-1, with no clear D. The germline V gene has CDR1 SNHLY and CDR2 FYNNEI. The CDR3 loop spans 13 amino acids. The V end lost 5 bases, the J end lost 3 bases, and 10 bases lay between the germline ends.